This TCR beta chain is from a study of T cell responses to AZD1222 COVID-19 vaccine. Whole-study results and caveats: There were vaccine-associated CD4 TCRs across spike, dominant at 160-218 and 743-854. Among the donors, most were white British and more were female, and clonal diversity was possibly underestimated. Increases in Spike-specific TCR breadth and depth were seen after two AZD1222 doses.

Per germline, CDR1 MNHEY and CDR2 SVGAGI. This CDR3 is 14 amino acids long. V was clipped by 6 bases and J by 5 bases; unmatched bases: 7. Concerning this clone: Its target is not known.

Generated by immunoSEQ multiplex PCR, the TCRdb table keeps only in-frame clones and is missing some. The sample carries about 160,000 clones, roughly 90% recorded once. The chain recombines TRBV6-5 with TRBJ2-7; 10 nucleotides agree with TRBD1. The sample here was peripheral blood, taken on day 0 of AZD1222 vaccination. The receptor's source is an adult in good health. CDR3 loop: CASRSDRGVDEQYF. The CDR3 DNA reads TGTGCCAGCAGATCGGACAGGGGGGTCGACGAGCAGTACTTC.